The T cell receptor beta chain under discussion was sequenced for a study of PD-1 blockade in classical Hodgkin lymphoma (dated by TCRdb to the early 2020s). With respect to the entire study: The study used TCR beta sequencing and CyTOF to define a peripheral blood immune signature of response to PD-1 blockade in classical Hodgkin lymphoma.

Notes on this clone: The target of this receptor is not known. The record has no base qualities; no much larger clone is one base away.

Trimming costs V 3 bases and J 5 bases, and their ends lie 25 bases apart. CDR1 and CDR2 are read off the germline V gene as SQVTM and ANQGSEA. From cysteine to phenylalanine, the CDR3 is 17 amino acids long. Just CDR3 DNA is preserved here, 51 bases in frame from base 1. The paper's findings and limits, for the study overall: Baseline TCR diversity was reported to be lower in newly diagnosed patients than in healthy donors, and even lower in relapsed/refractory patients. The study was limited to a single clinical trial cohort, and causes of repertoire differences, possibly disease activity or prior therapy, remained undefined.

Sample time point, as interpreted from the label and publication: newly diagnosed, previously untreated cHL patient sample. CD4+ T cells were purified from thawed PBMCs by magnetic negative selection with a Miltenyi CD4+ T cell isolation kit. PBMCs from patients with newly diagnosed, previously untreated classical Hodgkin lymphoma were sequenced as a comparison group for the relapsed/refractory trial patients. Peripheral blood was collected in 8 mL Vacutainer Cell Preparation Tubes, from which PBMCs were isolated by centrifugation and then cryopreserved. Purified CD4+ and CD8+ fractions were generated only in cases for which an additional PBMC sample was available. Magnetically labelled cells were removed on LS columns in a quadroMACS separator, and the flow-through was collected as the purified fraction. Genomic DNA was isolated using the Qiagen DNeasy kit from unsorted PBMCs as well as from negatively selected CD4+ and CD8+ fractions. Using primers that anneal to V and J segments, immunoSEQ multiplex PCR amplified the TCR beta CDR3 regions. A synthetic immune receptor repertoire was used to minimize amplification bias, and any residual bias was removed computationally once sequencing was done. As for the original processing: Repertoire diversity was quantified as the Shannon entropy index using custom Python scripts. Unsorted, CD4+ and CD8+ repertoires were analyzed separately, except for combined analyses in which CD4+ and CD8+ sequences were merged in silico. TCRdb retrieved this table from immuneACCESS and kept in-frame rearrangements only. Not all clones are present; in checked studies, unresolved V genes account for under half, and no reason is known for the remainder. V, J and clone size derive from that table, while D and trimming were established from the DNA sequence. Across this sample there are about 32,000 clones, with less than 90% seen only once. The biggest ten clones account for around 1.2% of the sample.

This chain joins TRBV29-1 to TRBJ2-5, with a tentative D call of TRBD1 or TRBD2, each matching 5 bases. This sequence originates from a human donor with classical Hodgkin lymphoma. Specimen: CD4+ T cells from blood. The CDR3 region: CSVDIWGREQWRETQYF. Here is the DNA: TGCAGCGTTGATATCTGGGGCCGGGAACAATGGAGGGAGACCCAGTACTTC. Outside the CDR3, residues come from the reference TRBV29-1 and TRBJ2-5 proteins, so the full variable domain is: SAVISQKPSRDICQRGTSLTIQCQVDSQVTMMFWYRQQPGQSLTLIATANQGSEATYESGFVIDKFPISRPNLTFSTLTVSNMSPEDSSIYLCSVDIWGREQWRETQYFGPGTRLLVL.